This T cell receptor (beta chain) was identified during a study of T cell responses to AZD1222 COVID-19 vaccine. General observations from the study: Spike-wide coverage was observed for vaccine-associated CD4 TCRs, with dominant responses at 160-218 and 743-854.

Sequencing was performed with immunoSEQ multiplex PCR; in TCRdb, only in-frame clones are kept and a portion is missing. The sample carries over 65,000 clones, more than 70% recorded once. Concerning this clone: Its antigen is undetermined.

The receptor comes from an adult who received the AZD1222 COVID-19 vaccine. The source was peripheral blood, collected 28 days after the second AZD1222 dose.

The CDR3 DNA follows: TGTGCCAGTAAGGCCAGGGGTAACACTGAAGCTTTCTTT. This sequence encodes CASKARGNTEAFF. The V call is TRBV19, the J call TRBJ1-1; possible D gene TRBD1, 6 bases. This CDR3 is built from 13 residues. Trimming took 7 bases from V and 2 from J, leaving 11 bases between them. Germline CDR1 LNHDA, CDR2 SQIVND (reference sequence).